Listed here are 25 T cell receptor beta chains from one sample, sequenced in a study of blood T cell repertoires in COVID-19. Profiled with immunoSEQ multiplex PCR; TCRdb holds only in-frame clones, not every one. The sample yields roughly 200,000 clones, roughly nine tenths seen once. Specimen: peripheral blood. These receptors came from a woman aged 45-65 years with COVID-19, enrolled during active disease.

The chain joins TRBV4-1 to TRBJ1-2; D uncertain. The CDR3 is 13 amino acids. Germline V CDR1 and CDR2: MGHRA, YSYEKL. Trimming left V 3 bases short and J 8 bases short, with 13 bases between. CDR3 sequence (DNA): TGCGCCAGCAGCCAGGAACCCAGGAGGGGCTACACCTTC. It yields the protein CASSQEPRRGYTF.

This clone was observed a handful of times. The V call is TRBV10-1, the J call TRBJ1-5; D might be TRBD1 (5 bases). The CDR3 spans 13 residues. V lost 6 bases and J 5 bases, leaving 11 bases between the germline ends. The germline CDR1 and CDR2 sequences are WNHNN and SYGVQD (reference sequence). Here the CDR3 reads CASRYSGDQPQHF. In DNA, the CDR3 is TGCGCCAGCAGGTACTCGGGGGATCAGCCCCAGCATTTT.

This chain joins TRBV5-1 and TRBJ2-2; perhaps TRBD1 as D (6 bases). Trimming cost V 2 bases and J 1 base, with 18 bases left between them. This CDR3 is 18 amino acids long. The germline gives CDR1 SGHRS, CDR2 YFSETQ. CDR3 bases: TGCGCCAGCAGCTTCACTGGCAGGGGCAATCTGAACACCGGGGAGCTGTTTTTT. As protein: CASSFTGRGNLNTGELFF.

The chain couples TRBV19 to TRBJ2-1; a weak D match, TRBD1 (6 bases). Germline loops: CDR1 LNHDA, CDR2 SQIVND (reference sequence). The CDR3 contains 11 residues. Trimming took off 4 bases at V and 9 bases at J, with 7 bases between the two ends. CDR3 nucleotide sequence: TGTGCCAGTAGTACAGGGGTTGAGCAGTTCTTC. Its translation is CASSTGVEQFF. The whole variable domain, filled in from reference TRBV19 and TRBJ2-1, reads DGGITQSPKYLFRKEGQNVTLSCEQNLNHDAMYWYRQDPGQGLRLIYYSQIVNDFQKGDIAEGYSVSREKKESFPLTVTSAQKNPTAFYLCASSTGVEQFFGPGTRLTVL.

The CDR3 spells CASSIYGLVGDRDNTEAFF. In DNA form, the CDR3 reads TGTGCCAGTAGTATCTATGGGCTGGTCGGGGACAGGGATAACACTGAAGCTTTCTTT. The gene calls are TRBV19 and TRBJ1-1; 9 nucleotides agree with TRBD1. This CDR3 region has 19 residues. Trimming at V came to 3 bases and at J to 2 bases, leaving 16 bases not matched to a gene. Germline loops: CDR1 LNHDA, CDR2 SQIVND (reference sequence).

This rearrangement joins TRBV11-2 to TRBJ2-3; no firm D call. The V and J ends lost 8 bases and 0 bases respectively, with 15 bases between them. The CDR3 contains 15 residues. Per germline, CDR1 SGHAT and CDR2 FQNNGV. The CDR3 here is CASRPQLSSTDTQYF. In DNA, the CDR3 is TGTGCCAGCCGCCCTCAACTATCCAGCACAGATACGCAGTATTTT.

The chain is built from TRBV6-6 and TRBJ2-7; D unresolved. The germline V gene has CDR1 MNHNY and CDR2 SVGAGI (reference sequence). The CDR3 is 17 amino acids. V was pared by 5 bases and J by 0 bases, with 20 bases between. The CDR3 bases are TGTGCCAGCAGTCCTTCTCTAACAGCCATCATCTCCTACGAGCAGTACGTC. It yields the protein CASSPSLTAIISYEQYV.

The chain has TRBV5-1 and TRBJ2-3; 10 bases align to TRBD2. Germline V lookup: CDR1 SGHRS, CDR2 YFSETQ. After removal of 3 bases from V and 2 bases from J, the junction contained 3 bases not matched to a gene. The CDR3 extends over 15 amino acids. In DNA form, the CDR3 reads TGCGCCAGCAGCTATAGCGGGGGGTTCACAGATACGCAGTATTTT. It yields the protein CASSYSGGFTDTQYF.

The genes are TRBV2 and TRBJ2-7, with D perhaps matching TRBD2 (5 bases). This CDR3 contains 13 residues. Trimming stripped 8 bases from V and 4 bases from J, with 15 bases between. From germline, CDR1 is SNHLY and CDR2 FYNNEI. The CDR3 here is CASRDGGWYEQYF. The CDR3 DNA is TGTGCCAGCCGGGATGGCGGGTGGTACGAGCAGTACTTC. Based on the CDR3 plus reference TRBV2 and TRBJ2-7, the full variable domain is EPEVTQTPSHQVTQMGQEVILRCVPISNHLYFYWYRQILGQKVEFLVSFYNNEISEKSEIFDDQFSVERPDGSNFTLKIRSTKLEDSAMYFCASRDGGWYEQYFGPGTRLTVT.

V and J are TRBV4-1 and TRBJ2-3, with TRBD1 as a possible D gene (6 bases). Germline V gene sequence: CDR1 MGHRA, CDR2 YSYEKL. The V gene lost 0 bases and the J gene lost 6 bases, with 10 bases spanning the gap. This CDR3 has 14 amino acids. The CDR3 sequence is CASSQEAGADTQYF. The CDR3 coding sequence is TGCGCCAGCAGCCAAGAGGCAGGGGCGGATACGCAGTATTTT.

V gene TRBV7-3 combines with J gene TRBJ2-5; the match to TRBD1 covers 9 bases. J gave up 4 bases and V 2 bases, and 11 bases lay outside the gene matches. Looked up from germline, CDR1 is SGHTA and CDR2 is FQGTGA. The CDR3 consists of 17 residues. The CDR3 loop reads CASSLGTGSVRRETQYF. DNA for the CDR3: TGTGCCAGCAGCTTAGGGACAGGGTCGGTGAGGAGAGAGACCCAGTACTTC.

This clone occurred a few times. V gene TRBV9 combines with J gene TRBJ1-3; possibly TRBD1 for D (5 bases). The CDR3 consists of 15 residues. Deletions cut 7 bases from V and 0 bases from J, with 14 bases between. Per the germline V gene, CDR1 is SGDLS and CDR2 is YYNGEE. CDR3 region: CASARRGGSGNTIYF. CDR3 in DNA: TGTGCCAGCGCCCGGAGGGGCGGCTCTGGAAACACCATATATTTT.

J is TRBJ2-7 and V is TRBV6-2 or TRBV6-3, with 7 bases identical to TRBD1. The germline V gene encodes CDR1 MNHEY and CDR2 SVGEGT. V lost 5 bases and J lost 0; bases outside the gene matches: 7. The CDR3 has 15 residues. Here the CDR3 reads CASSKQGIPSYEQYF. The CDR3 region has the DNA TGTGCCAGCAGTAAACAGGGGATCCCCTCCTACGAGCAGTACTTC.

This chain links TRBV5-4 with TRBJ2-5, with a tentative D call TRBD1 (6 bases). There are 14 residues in the CDR3. V lost 0 bases, J lost 7 bases, and 13 bases lay in between. CDR1 and CDR2 (germline): SGHNT, YYREEE (reference sequence). CDR3 protein: CASSLDQGSGTQYF. The CDR3 DNA reads TGTGCCAGCAGCTTGGACCAGGGGTCGGGGACCCAGTACTTC.

The chain joins TRBV5-6 to TRBJ2-7, with 9 bases aligning to TRBD2. V lost 1 base, J lost 5 bases, and 10 bases stayed unmatched. There are 16 residues in the CDR3. Per the germline V gene, CDR1 is SGHDT and CDR2 is YYEEEE. The CDR3 reads CASSLRGGAVGNEQYF. CDR3 coding DNA: TGTGCCAGCAGCTTGCGCGGGGGGGCCGTCGGGAACGAGCAGTACTTC.

The CDR3 nucleotides read TGTGCCAGCTCACCACCACTAGCGGGGGACAACTACAATGAGCAGTTCTTC. It codes for CASSPPLAGDNYNEQFF. This sequence joins TRBV18 and TRBJ2-1, with 11 bases identical to TRBD2. The CDR3 has 17 residues. The germline V gene has CDR1 KGHSH and CDR2 LQKENI. V lost 0 bases to trimming and J lost 3 bases; unmatched junction nucleotides: 4.

The chain links TRBV19 to TRBJ1-1, with D possibly matching TRBD1 (5 bases). CDR1 and CDR2 (germline): LNHDA, SQIVND (reference sequence). The CDR3 has 15 residues. Deletions cut 5 bases from V and 1 base from J, with 14 bases between. The CDR3 is CASSLTGVRNTEAFF. The CDR3, as DNA: TGTGCCAGTAGTCTTACGGGGGTACGGAACACTGAAGCTTTCTTT.

This clone was counted a few times. V is TRBV12-3 or TRBV12-4 and J is TRBJ2-1, with a possible D match to TRBD1 (5 bases). The CDR3 spans 13 residues. V was trimmed by 6 bases and J by 12 bases, leaving 18 bases between them. The CDR3 here is CASSLVGRDTQFF. The CDR3 DNA reads as TGTGCCAGCAGCCTAGTGGGGCGAGATACGCAGTTCTTC.

The chain is built from TRBV7-3 and TRBJ2-2; D is perhaps TRBD2 (5 bases). The CDR3 has 13 amino acids. Germline V lookup: CDR1 SGHTA, CDR2 FQGTGA. V was pared by 5 bases and J by 4 bases, with 8 bases between. In nucleotides, the CDR3 is TGTGCCAGCAGCCTCGCGGGCACCGGGGAGCTGTTTTTT. As protein: CASSLAGTGELFF.

The V gene is TRBV28, the J gene TRBJ2-3, with unresolved D. Trimming left V 4 bases short and J 6 bases short, with 14 bases between. The CDR3 is 14 residues long. The germline CDR1 and CDR2 sequences are MDHEN and SYDVKM. The CDR3, as DNA: TGTGCCAGCAGTTCCCGACCCGCGGTGGATACGCAGTATTTT. Protein product: CASSSRPAVDTQYF. The full variable domain, its missing parts supplied by reference TRBV28 and TRBJ2-3, is DVKVTQSSRYLVKRTGEKVFLECVQDMDHENMFWYRQDPGLGLRLIYFSYDVKMKEKGDIPEGYSVSREKKERFSLILESASTNQTSMYLCASSSRPAVDTQYFGPGTRLTVL.

The V gene is TRBV29-1, the J gene TRBJ2-1, with a weak D call TRBD2 (6 bases). The CDR3 covers 15 residues. The V gene lost 1 base and the J gene lost 8 bases, with 18 bases spanning the gap. Germline assignment: CDR1 SQVTM and CDR2 ANQGSEA. For the CDR3, the DNA is TGCAGCGTTGAAGGACCATATGGGGGGAGCGATGAGCAGTTCTTC. It is translated as CSVEGPYGGSDEQFF.

The chain recombines TRBV10-3 with TRBJ1-2; D is ambiguous. Germline V gene lookup returns CDR1 ENHRY and CDR2 SYGVKD. Trimming removed 6 bases from V and 6 bases from J, with 20 bases in between. The CDR3 loop spans 15 amino acids. CDR3 region: CAISIEPEGLHGYTF. The DNA of the CDR3 is TGTGCCATCAGCATTGAACCGGAGGGCCTACATGGCTACACCTTC.

This chain uses TRBV2 with TRBJ2-1; 8 nucleotides agree with TRBD2. The CDR3 runs 13 residues. J gave up 9 bases and V 4 bases, and 5 bases lay outside the gene matches. Germline assignment: CDR1 SNHLY and CDR2 FYNNEI. In DNA, the CDR3 is TGTGCCAGCAGTGCCCGGGGGGGTGGTGAGCAGTTCTTC. Residues: CASSARGGGEQFF.

The V gene is TRBV19, the J gene TRBJ2-7, with 7 bases matching TRBD2. In germline, CDR1 is LNHDA, CDR2 SQIVND (reference sequence). V gave up 3 bases and J gave up 2 bases; unmatched junction bases: 7. CDR3 length equals 15 residues. CDR3 loop: CASSIFSGQAYEQYF. The DNA for the CDR3 is TGTGCCAGTAGTATCTTTAGCGGGCAAGCCTACGAGCAGTACTTC.

The V call is TRBV7-2, the J call TRBJ2-3, with 14 bases matching TRBD2. With 0 bases clipped from V and 2 bases from J, the junction kept 4 bases outside the gene matches. This CDR3 has 18 residues. In germline, CDR1 is SGHTA, CDR2 FQGNSA. CDR3 region: CASSLAGTSGGSTDTQYF. The CDR3 DNA follows: TGTGCCAGCAGCTTAGCGGGGACTAGCGGGGGATCCACAGATACGCAGTATTTT.